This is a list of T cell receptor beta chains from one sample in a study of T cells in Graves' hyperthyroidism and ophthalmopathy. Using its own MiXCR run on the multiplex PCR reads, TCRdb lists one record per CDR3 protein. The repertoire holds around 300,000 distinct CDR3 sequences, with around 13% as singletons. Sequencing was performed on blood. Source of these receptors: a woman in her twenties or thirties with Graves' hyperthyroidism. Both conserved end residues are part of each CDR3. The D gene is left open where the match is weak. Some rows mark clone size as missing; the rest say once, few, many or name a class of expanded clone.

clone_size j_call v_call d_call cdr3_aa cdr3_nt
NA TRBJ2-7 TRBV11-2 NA CASRGGDKLYEQYF TGTGCCAGCAGGGGGGGGGACAAACTCTACGAGCAGTACTTC
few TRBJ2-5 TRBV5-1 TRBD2 CASSFRLAETQYF TGCGCCAGCAGCTTTAGACTAGCGGAGACCCAGTACTTC
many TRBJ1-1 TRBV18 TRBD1 CASSPGQARNTEAFF TGTGCCAGCTCACCGGGACAGGCGAGGAACACTGAAGCTTTCTTT
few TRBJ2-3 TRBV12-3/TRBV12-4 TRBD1 CASILGQALTDTQYF TGTGCCAGCATCTTAGGACAGGCGCTTACAGATACGCAGTATTTT
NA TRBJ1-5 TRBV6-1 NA CASSPPGREHQPQHF TGTGCCAGCAGTCCGCCCGGCAGGGAGCATCAGCCCCAGCATTTT
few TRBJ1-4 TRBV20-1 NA CSAKGGRNEKLFF TGCAGTGCTAAGGGGGGAAGGAATGAAAAACTGTTTTTT
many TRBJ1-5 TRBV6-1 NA CASSLRGAQPQHF TGTGCCAGCAGTTTGCGTGGGGCTCAGCCCCAGCATTTT
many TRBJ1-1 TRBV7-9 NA CASSPEAEGLKAFF TGTGCCAGCAGCCCAGAGGCGGAGGGGCTCAAAGCTTTCTTT
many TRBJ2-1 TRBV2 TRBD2 CASRETSGRRGEQFF TGTGCCAGCAGGGAGACTAGCGGGAGGAGAGGTGAGCAGTTCTTC
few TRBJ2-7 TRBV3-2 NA CASAVPEDEQYF TGTGCCAGCGCGGTCCCCGAGGACGAGCAGTACTTC
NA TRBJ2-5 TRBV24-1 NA CATSNPGETQYF TGTGCCACCAGTAATCCCGGGGAGACCCAGTACTTC
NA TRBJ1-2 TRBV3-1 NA CASSPYRATNYGYTF TGTGCCAGCAGCCCGTACAGGGCTACTAACTATGGCTACACCTTC
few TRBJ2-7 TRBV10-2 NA CARYAGGYYEQYF TGCGCCAGGTATGCGGGCGGGTACTACGAGCAGTACTTC
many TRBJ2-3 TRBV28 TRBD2 CASRQRERQDTQYF TGTGCCAGCAGACAGCGGGAGCGTCAAGATACGCAGTATTTT
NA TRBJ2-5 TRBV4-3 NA CASSQGSTEQETQYF TGCGCCAGCAGCCAAGGCTCGACAGAACAAGAGACCCAGTACTTC
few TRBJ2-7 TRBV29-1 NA CSVQSARSYEQYF TGCAGCGTCCAATCGGCCCGCTCCTACGAGCAGTACTTC
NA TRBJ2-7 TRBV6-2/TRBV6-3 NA CASSGRLFRGEQYF TGTGCCAGCAGTGGTCGCCTCTTTAGGGGCGAGCAGTACTTC
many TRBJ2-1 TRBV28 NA CASSSFRDANSNEQFF TGTGCCAGCAGCTCTTTCCGGGACGCTAATTCGAATGAGCAGTTCTTC
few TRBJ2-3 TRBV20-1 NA CSAARQGLEAGSNTQYF TGCAGTGCGGCACGACAGGGGCTTGAAGCGGGGAGCAATACGCAGTATTTT
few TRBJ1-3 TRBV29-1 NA CSAKFVVRNTIYF TGCAGCGCCAAATTTGTTGTGAGAAACACCATATATTTT
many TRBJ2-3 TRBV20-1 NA CSARAGGPDTQYF TGCAGTGCTAGAGCTGGAGGGCCCGATACGCAGTATTTT
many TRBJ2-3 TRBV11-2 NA CASSQDRTDTQYF TGTGCCAGCAGCCAGGACAGAACAGATACGCAGTATTTT
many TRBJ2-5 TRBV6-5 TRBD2 CASSYGGRGQETQYF TGTGCCAGCAGTTACGGAGGGAGGGGACAAGAGACCCAGTACTTC
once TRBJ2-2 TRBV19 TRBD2 CASSKKRDGTGELFF TGTGCCAGTAGTAAAAAGCGGGACGGAACCGGGGAGCTGTTTTTT
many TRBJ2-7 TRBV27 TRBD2 CASTPGGQAYEQYF TGTGCCAGCACCCCGGGGGGGCAGGCATACGAGCAGTACTTC